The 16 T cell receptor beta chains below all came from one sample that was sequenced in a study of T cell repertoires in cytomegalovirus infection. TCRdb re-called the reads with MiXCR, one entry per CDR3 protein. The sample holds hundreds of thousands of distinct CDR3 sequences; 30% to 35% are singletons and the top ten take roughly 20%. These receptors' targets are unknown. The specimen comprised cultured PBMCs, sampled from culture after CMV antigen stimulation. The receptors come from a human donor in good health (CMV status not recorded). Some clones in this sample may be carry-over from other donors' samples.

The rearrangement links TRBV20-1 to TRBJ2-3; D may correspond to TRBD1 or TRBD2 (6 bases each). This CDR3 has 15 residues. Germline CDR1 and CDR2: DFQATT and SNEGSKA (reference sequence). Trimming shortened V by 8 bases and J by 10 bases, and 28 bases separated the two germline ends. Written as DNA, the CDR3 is TGCAGTTCCCCGGCATCGGGGGCGGCCAATTCTCCGCAGTATTTT. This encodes CSSPASGAANSPQYF.

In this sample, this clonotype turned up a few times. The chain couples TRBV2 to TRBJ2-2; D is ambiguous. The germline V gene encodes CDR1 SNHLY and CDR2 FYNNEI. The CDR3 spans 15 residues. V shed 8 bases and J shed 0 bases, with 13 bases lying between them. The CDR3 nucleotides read TGTGCCAGCTGCAGGTTACCTACGAACACCGGGGAGCTGTTTTTT. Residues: CASCRLPTNTGELFF.

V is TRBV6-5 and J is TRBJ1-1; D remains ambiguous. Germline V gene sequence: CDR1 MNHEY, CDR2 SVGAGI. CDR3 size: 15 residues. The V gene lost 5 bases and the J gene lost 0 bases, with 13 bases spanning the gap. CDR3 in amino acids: CASSENRFMNTEAFF. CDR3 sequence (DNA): TGTGCCAGCAGTGAGAACCGATTCATGAACACTGAAGCTTTCTTT.

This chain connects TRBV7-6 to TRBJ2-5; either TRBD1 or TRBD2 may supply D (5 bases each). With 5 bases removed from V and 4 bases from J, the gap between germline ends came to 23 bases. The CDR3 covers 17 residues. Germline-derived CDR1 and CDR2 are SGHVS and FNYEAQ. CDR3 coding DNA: TGTGCCAGCAGCGCCGTGTTTACTACCGGGACCGGAGAGACCCAGTACTTC. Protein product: CASSAVFTTGTGETQYF.

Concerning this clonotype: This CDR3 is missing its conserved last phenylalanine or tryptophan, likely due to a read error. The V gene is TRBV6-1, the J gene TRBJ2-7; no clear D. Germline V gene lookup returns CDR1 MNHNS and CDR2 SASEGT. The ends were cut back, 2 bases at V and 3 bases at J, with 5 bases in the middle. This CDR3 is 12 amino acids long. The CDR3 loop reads CASSELDYEQYL. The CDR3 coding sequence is TGTGCCAGCAGTGAACTTGACTACGAGCAGTACCTC.

DNA of the CDR3: TGTGCCAGCAGTGAACTCAGGGATGCAGATACGCAGTATTTT. It codes for CASSELRDADTQYF. The chain recombines TRBV6-1 with TRBJ2-3, with D possibly TRBD1 on 5 matching bases. Germline loops: CDR1 MNHNS, CDR2 SASEGT. The V end was cut by 2 bases, the J end by 4 bases, with 10 bases between. The CDR3 runs to 14 residues.

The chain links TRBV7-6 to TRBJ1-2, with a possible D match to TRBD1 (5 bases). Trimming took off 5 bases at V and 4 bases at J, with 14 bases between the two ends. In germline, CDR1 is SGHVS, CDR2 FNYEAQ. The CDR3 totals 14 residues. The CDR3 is CASSEGEKGYGYTF. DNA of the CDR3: TGTGCCAGCAGCGAAGGGGAAAAGGGCTATGGCTACACCTTC.

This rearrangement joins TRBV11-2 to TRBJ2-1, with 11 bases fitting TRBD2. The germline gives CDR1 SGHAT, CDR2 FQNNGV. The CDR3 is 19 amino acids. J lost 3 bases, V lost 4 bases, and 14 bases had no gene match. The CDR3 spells CASSSQLSPLAGVYNEQFF. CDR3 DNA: TGTGCCAGCAGCTCCCAGCTATCCCCACTAGCGGGAGTCTACAATGAGCAGTTCTTC.

CDR3 amino acids: CASSPVGQGNSPLHF. CDR3 DNA sequence: TGTGCCAGCTCACCAGTGGGACAGGGGAATTCACCCCTCCACTTT. The chain couples TRBV18 to TRBJ1-6, with 10 bases fitting TRBD1. Germline loops: CDR1 KGHSH, CDR2 LQKENI. The CDR3 is made up of 15 amino acids. The junction had 2 bases not matched to a gene; V was cut back by 2 bases and J by 7 bases.

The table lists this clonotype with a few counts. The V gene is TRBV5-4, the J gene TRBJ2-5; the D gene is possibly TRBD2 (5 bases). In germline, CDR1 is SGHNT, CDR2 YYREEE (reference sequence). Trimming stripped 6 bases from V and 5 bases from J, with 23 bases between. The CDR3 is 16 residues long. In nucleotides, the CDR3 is TGTGCCAGCACCCCCGGAACGACTTCCCGAGGGGAGACCCAGTACTTC. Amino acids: CASTPGTTSRGETQYF.

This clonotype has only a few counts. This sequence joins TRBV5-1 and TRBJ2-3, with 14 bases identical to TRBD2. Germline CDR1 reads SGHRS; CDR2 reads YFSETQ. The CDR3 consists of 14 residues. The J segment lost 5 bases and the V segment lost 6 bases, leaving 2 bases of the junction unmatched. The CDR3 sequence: CASMTSGGEDTQYF. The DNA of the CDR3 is TGCGCCAGCATGACTAGCGGGGGGGAAGATACGCAGTATTTT.

The CDR3 nucleotides are TGTGCCAGCAGTTCTTCCGCTGCGAGTTACGAGTTCTTC. This gives the protein CASSSSAASYEFF. This rearrangement joins TRBV6-5 to TRBJ2-1; no clear D gene. CDR1 MNHEY and CDR2 SVGAGI come from the germline V gene. V shed 4 bases and J shed 14 bases, with 18 bases lying between them. There are 13 residues in the CDR3.

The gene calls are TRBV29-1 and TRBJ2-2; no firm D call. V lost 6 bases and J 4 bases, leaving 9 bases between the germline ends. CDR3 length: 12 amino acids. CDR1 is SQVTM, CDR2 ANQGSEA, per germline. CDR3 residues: CSVLWVTGELFF. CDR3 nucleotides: TGCAGCGTCCTTTGGGTCACCGGGGAGCTGTTTTTT.

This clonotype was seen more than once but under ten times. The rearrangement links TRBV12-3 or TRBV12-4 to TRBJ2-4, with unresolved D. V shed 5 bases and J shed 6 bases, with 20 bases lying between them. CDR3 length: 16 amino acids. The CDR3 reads CASSRSVSPPGNIQYF. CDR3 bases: TGTGCCAGCAGTCGCAGCGTCTCCCCACCGGGAAACATTCAGTACTTC.

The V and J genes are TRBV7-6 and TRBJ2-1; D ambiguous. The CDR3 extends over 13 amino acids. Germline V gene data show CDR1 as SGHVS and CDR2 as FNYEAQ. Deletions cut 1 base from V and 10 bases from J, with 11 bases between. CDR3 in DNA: TGTGCCAGCAGCTTAGGTGCAGTAAGCGAGCAGTTCTTC. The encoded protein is CASSLGAVSEQFF. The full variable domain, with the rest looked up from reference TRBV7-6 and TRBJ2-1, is GAGVSQSPRYKVTKRGQDVALRCDPISGHVSLYWYRQALGQGPEFLTYFNYEAQQDKSGLPNDRFSAERPEGSISTLTIQRTEQRDSAMYRCASSLGAVSEQFFGPGTRLTVL.

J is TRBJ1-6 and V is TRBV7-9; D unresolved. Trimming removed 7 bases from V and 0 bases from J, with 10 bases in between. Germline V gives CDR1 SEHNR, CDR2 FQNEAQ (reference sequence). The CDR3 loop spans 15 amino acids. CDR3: CASTGESSYNSPLHF. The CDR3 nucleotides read TGTGCCAGCACGGGCGAGAGCTCCTATAATTCACCCCTCCACTTT.